This TCR beta chain was captured in a study of radiation and T cells in renal cell carcinoma (dated by TCRdb to between 2020 and 2021). As for the study more broadly: In total, about 51 samples underwent TCR beta sequencing: about 25 tumors plus 27 peripheral blood samples. The last blood draw happened 4 weeks after radiation, timed to coincide with nephrectomy. Across all 50 or so samples, around 4,000,000 unique CDR3 nucleotide sequences encoding roughly 2.7 million unique CDR3 amino acid sequences were identified.

TCR beta libraries were generated from genomic DNA with the immunoSEQ kit, following the manufacturer's recommendations. To prepare libraries, a first multiplex PCR with proprietary primers was run, followed by a second PCR that added unique barcodes, and a bead cleanup was done after each round. Each sample batch included a kit-provided positive control reaction and a negative control reaction. The final libraries were assessed on an Agilent 4200 TapeStation D1000 ScreenTape, pooled by volume, and quantified by qPCR. Sequencing was performed on an Illumina NextSeq500 with a MidOutput 150-cycle cartridge, and 156 Read1 and 15 Index1 cycles were run with kit custom primers. The pooled library was loaded at 1.0 pM with about 18% PhiX control spiked in. Concerning the study's data processing: Vendor-processed data were analyzed in R, with a clonotype defined as all T cells sharing the same CDR3 nucleotide sequence. For clone abundance analyses, frequencies were normalized to the 10,000 most abundant clones per sample. Public T cell clones, averaging fewer than five per sample, were removed before analysis. A difference in abundance of at least 32-fold between compartments was used to define tumor-enriched and baseline blood-enriched clonotypes. A beta-binomial differential abundance model was used to identify clonotypes that expanded or contracted between blood time points. Tumor-blood repertoire similarity was measured with the Baroni-Urbani and Buser coefficient, and group comparisons used two-tailed Wilcoxon tests in R. In its TCRdb copy, this immuneACCESS table keeps in-frame sequences only and misses some clones. Where compared with another copy, unresolved V genes explain less than half of these, and the others have no known cause. V, J and clone size are those of that table, while D and trimming were read from the DNA. Within this sample are about 90,000 clones, with over 80% of them counted one time only. The top ten clonotypes cover approximately 8.8% of the sample.

The time point label, as the study defines it: blood 4 weeks post-SBRT, at nephrectomy. This specimen's treatment or condition label, interpreted: 15 Gy SBRT to primary tumor, nephrectomy 4 weeks later. The samples were drawn from a clinical trial, where primary renal cell carcinomas were treated with 15 Gy of stereotactic body radiation therapy and then removed by nephrectomy 4 weeks afterward. To track tumor-enriched clonotypes, serial peripheral blood was sampled from radiation-treated patients at baseline and at 2 weeks and 4 weeks after SBRT. Every patient's renal cell carcinoma showed clear cell pathology. The QIAamp DNA Blood Mini Kit (Qiagen) was used to prepare genomic DNA for TCR sequencing. Samples were included in the analyses only if all quality control checks were passed. The germline V gene gives CDR1 as SGHNT and CDR2 as YENEEA. The CDR3 has 15 amino acids, counting the end cysteine and phenylalanine. Only the CDR3 DNA stays, 45 bases, in frame from base 1. V was cut back by 1 base and J by 3 bases, leaving a gap of 10 bases between them.

General study outcomes and caveats: Top tumor clonotypes rose in blood from baseline to 2 weeks post-radiation, then contracted by 4 weeks, suggesting transient expansion of tumor-resident clones. Changes in the blood repertoire were not tracked past 4 weeks after treatment. Because no pretreatment tumor biopsies were available, whether clonotypes were present in the tumor at baseline could not be determined. The single-armed trial design could not address effects of radiation dose or scheduling on the TCR repertoire.

This clone showed up just a few times. Its antigen is still unknown. No base quality values were provided; no much bigger clone lies one nucleotide off. The chain is encoded by TRBV11-3 joined to TRBJ2-1, with an unclear D gene assignment. This receptor was taken from a man between 45 and 60 years old with renal cell carcinoma. Source: blood, taken from a patient whose treatment included radiotherapy and nephrectomy. At the DNA level, the sequence is TGTGCCAGCAGCTTAGCCGTGGGAAACTACAATGAGCAGTTCTTC. Translated, this gives CASSLAVGNYNEQFF.